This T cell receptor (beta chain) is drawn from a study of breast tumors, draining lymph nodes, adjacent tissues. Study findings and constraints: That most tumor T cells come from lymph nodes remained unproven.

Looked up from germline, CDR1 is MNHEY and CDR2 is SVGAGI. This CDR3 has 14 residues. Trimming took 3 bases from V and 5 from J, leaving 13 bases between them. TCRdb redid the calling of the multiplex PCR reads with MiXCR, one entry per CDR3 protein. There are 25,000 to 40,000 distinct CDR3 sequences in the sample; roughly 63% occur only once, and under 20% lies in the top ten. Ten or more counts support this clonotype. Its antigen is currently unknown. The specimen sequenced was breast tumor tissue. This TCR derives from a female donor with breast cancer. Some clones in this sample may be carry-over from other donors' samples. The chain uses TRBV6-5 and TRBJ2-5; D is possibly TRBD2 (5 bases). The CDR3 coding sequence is TGTGCCAGCAGTTATGTGGGCGGGTCGGAGACCCAGTACTTC. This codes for CASSYVGGSETQYF.